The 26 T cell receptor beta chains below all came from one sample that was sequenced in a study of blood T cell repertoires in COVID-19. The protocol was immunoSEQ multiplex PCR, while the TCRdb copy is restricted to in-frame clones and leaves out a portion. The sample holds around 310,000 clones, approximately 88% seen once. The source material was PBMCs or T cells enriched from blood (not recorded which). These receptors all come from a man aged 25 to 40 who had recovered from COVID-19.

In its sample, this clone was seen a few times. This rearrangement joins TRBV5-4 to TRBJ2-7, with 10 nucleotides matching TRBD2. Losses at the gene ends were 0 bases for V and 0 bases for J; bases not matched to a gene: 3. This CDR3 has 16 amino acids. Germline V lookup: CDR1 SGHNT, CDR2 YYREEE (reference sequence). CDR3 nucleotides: TGTGCCAGCAGCTTGGGAGCGGGGGGGCTCTCCTACGAGCAGTACTTC. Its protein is CASSLGAGGLSYEQYF. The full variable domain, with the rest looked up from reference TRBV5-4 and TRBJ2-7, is ETGVTQSPTHLIKTRGQQVTLRCSSQSGHNTVSWYQQALGQGPQFIFQYYREEENGRGNFPPRFSGLQFPNYSSELNVNALELDDSALYLCASSLGAGGLSYEQYFGPGTRLTVT.

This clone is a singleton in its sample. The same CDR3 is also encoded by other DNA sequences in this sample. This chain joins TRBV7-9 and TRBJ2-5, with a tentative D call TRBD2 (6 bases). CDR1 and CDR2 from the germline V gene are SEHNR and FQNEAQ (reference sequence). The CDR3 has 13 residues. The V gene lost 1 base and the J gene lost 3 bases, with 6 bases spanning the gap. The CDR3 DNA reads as TGTGCCAGCAGCTTAGGCGGGGAAGAGACCCAGTACTTC. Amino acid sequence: CASSLGGEETQYF.

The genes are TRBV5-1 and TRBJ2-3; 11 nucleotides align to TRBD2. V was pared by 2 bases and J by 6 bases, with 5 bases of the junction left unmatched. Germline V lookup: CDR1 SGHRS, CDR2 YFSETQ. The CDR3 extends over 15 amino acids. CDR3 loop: CASSFGTSGADTQYF. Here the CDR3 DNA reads TGCGCCAGCAGCTTTGGGACTAGCGGAGCGGATACGCAGTATTTT.

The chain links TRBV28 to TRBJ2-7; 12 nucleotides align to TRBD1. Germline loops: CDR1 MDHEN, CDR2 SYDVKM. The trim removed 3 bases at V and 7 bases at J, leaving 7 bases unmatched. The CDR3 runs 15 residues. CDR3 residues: CASSFPGQGAGEQYF. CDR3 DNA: TGTGCCAGCAGTTTTCCGGGACAGGGGGCAGGGGAGCAGTACTTC.

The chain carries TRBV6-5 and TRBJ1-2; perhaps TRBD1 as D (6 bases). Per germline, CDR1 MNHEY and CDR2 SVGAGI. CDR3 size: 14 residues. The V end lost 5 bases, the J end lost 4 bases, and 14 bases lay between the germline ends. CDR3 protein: CASSPDSPVYGYTF. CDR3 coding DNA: TGTGCCAGCAGTCCGGACAGTCCCGTCTATGGCTACACCTTC.

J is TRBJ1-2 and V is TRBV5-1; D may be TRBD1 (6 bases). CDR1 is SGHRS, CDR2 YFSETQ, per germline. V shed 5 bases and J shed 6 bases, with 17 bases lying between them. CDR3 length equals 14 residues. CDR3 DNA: TGCGCCAGCAGGTATCGACAACAGGGAGATGGCTACACCTTC. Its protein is CASRYRQQGDGYTF.

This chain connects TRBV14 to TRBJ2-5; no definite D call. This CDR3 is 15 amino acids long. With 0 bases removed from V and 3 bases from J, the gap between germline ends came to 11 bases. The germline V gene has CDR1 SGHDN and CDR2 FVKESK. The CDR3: CASSQDNNKKETQYF. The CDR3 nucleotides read TGTGCCAGCAGCCAAGATAACAACAAGAAAGAGACCCAGTACTTC.

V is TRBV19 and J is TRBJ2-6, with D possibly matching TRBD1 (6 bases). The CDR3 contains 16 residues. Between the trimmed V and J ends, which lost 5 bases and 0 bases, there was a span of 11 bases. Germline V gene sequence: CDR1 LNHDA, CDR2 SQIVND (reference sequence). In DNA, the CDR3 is TGTGCCAGTAGTCCGATGGACAGCTCTGGGGCCAACGTCCTGACTTTC. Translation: CASSPMDSSGANVLTF.

In DNA form, the CDR3 reads TGTGCCTGGAGTGTAGGAGGGGTTGGAAACACCATATATTTT. This translates into CAWSVGGVGNTIYF. The V and J genes are TRBV30 and TRBJ1-3, with a tentative D call TRBD1 (5 bases). V lost 0 bases, J lost 3 bases, and 9 bases lay in between. This CDR3 is 14 amino acids long. Germline V gene sequence: CDR1 GTSNPN, CDR2 SVGIG (reference sequence).

CDR3 residues: CASSPITGTGAENTEAFF. CDR3 coding DNA: TGTGCCAGCTCACCGATAACCGGGACAGGGGCTGAAAACACTGAAGCTTTCTTT. The gene calls are TRBV18 and TRBJ1-1; 10 bases are a match to TRBD1. The CDR3 contains 18 residues. V shed 3 bases, J shed 2 bases, and the junction held 12 bases outside the gene matches. Looked up from germline, CDR1 is KGHSH and CDR2 is LQKENI.

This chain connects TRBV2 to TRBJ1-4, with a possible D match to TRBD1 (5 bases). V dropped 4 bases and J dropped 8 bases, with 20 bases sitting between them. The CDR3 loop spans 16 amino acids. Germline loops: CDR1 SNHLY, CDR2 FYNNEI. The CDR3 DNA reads TGTGCCAGCAGTGGGGGCGGGGGACGTAGGAGCGAAAAACTGTTTTTT. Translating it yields CASSGGGGRRSEKLFF.

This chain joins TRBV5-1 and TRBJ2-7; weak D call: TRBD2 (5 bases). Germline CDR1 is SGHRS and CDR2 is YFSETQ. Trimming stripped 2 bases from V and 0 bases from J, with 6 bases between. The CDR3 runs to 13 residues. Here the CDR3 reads CASSFEGSYEQYF. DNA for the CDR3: TGCGCCAGCAGCTTCGAGGGCTCCTACGAGCAGTACTTC.

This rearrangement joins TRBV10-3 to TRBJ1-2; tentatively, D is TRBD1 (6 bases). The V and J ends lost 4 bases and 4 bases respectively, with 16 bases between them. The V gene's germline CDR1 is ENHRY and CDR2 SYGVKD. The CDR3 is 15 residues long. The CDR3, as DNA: TGTGCCATCAGTGGGGCGGGGGGCGTCGGCTATGGCTACACCTTC. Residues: CAISGAGGVGYGYTF.

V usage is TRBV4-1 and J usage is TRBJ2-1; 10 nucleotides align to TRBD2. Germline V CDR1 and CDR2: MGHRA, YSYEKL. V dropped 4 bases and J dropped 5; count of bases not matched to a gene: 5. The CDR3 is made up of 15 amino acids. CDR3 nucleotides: TGCGCCAGCAGCCTCATAGCGGGGGGAAACAATGAGCAGTTCTTC. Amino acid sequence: CASSLIAGGNNEQFF.

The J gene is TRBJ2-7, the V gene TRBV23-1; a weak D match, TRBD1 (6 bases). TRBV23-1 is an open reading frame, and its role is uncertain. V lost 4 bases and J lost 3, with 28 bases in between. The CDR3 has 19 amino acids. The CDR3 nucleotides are TGCGCCAGCAGTCTACCCCGGGACACCTGTCCTTACTCCTTCTACGAGCAGTACTTC. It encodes CASSLPRDTCPYSFYEQYF.

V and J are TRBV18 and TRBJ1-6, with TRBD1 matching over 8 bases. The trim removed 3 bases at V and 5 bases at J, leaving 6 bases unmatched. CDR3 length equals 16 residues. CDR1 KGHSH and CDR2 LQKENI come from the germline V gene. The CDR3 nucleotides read TGTGCCAGCTCACCCATTACAGGGGGAAATAATTCACCCCTCCACTTT. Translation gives CASSPITGGNNSPLHF.

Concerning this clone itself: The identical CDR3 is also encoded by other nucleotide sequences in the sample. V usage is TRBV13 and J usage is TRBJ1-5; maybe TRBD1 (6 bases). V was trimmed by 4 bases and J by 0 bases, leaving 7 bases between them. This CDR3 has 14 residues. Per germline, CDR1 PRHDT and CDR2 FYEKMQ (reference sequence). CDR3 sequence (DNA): TGTGCCAGCAGCTCGACAGGTAGCAATCAGCCCCAGCATTTT. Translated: CASSSTGSNQPQHF. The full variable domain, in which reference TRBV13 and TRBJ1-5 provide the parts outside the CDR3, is AAGVIQSPRHLIKEKRETATLKCYPIPRHDTVYWYQQGPGQDPQFLISFYEKMQSDKGSIPDRFSAQQFSDYHSELNMSSLELGDSALYFCASSSTGSNQPQHFGDGTRLSIL.

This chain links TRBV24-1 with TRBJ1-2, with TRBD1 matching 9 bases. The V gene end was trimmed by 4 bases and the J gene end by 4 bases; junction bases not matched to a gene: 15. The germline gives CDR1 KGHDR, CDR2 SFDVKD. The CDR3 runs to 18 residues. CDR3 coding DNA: TGTGCCACCAGTGACGCGGGGACAGGGTCGGCTTGGGTCTATGGCTACACCTTC. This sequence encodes CATSDAGTGSAWVYGYTF.

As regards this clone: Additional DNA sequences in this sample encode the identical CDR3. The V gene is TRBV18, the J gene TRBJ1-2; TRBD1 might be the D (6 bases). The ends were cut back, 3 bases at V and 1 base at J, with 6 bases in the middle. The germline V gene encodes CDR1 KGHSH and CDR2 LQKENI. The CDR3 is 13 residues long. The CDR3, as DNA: TGTGCCAGCTCACCGGACAGTAACTATGGCTACACCTTC. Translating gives CASSPDSNYGYTF.

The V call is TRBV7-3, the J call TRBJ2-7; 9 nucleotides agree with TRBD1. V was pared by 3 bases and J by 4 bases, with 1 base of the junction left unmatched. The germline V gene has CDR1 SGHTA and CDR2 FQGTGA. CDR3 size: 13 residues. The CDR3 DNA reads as TGTGCCAGCAGCTTGGACAGGGGTTACGAGCAGTACTTC. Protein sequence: CASSLDRGYEQYF. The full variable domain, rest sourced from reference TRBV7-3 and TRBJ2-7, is GAGVSQTPSNKVTEKGKYVELRCDPISGHTALYWYRQSLGQGPEFLIYFQGTGAADDSGLPNDRFFAVRPEGSVSTLKIQRTERGDSAVYLCASSLDRGYEQYFGPGTRLTVT.

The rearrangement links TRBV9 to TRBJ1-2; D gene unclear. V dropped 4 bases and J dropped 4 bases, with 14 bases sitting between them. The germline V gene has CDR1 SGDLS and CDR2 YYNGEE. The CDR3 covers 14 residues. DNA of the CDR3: TGTGCCAGCAGCTCGGGATCACCCATCTATGGCTACACCTTC. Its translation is CASSSGSPIYGYTF.

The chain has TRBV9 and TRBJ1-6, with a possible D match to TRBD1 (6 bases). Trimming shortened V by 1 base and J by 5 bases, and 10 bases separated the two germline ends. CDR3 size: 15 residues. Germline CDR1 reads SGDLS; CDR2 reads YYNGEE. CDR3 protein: CASSVQGTNNSPLHF. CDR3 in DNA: TGTGCCAGCAGCGTACAGGGGACCAATAATTCACCCCTCCACTTT.

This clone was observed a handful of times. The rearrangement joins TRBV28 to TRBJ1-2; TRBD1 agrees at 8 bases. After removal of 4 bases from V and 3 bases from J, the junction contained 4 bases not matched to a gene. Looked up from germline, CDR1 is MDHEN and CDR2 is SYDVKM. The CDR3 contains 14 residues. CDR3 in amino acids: CASSSGQGYYGYTF. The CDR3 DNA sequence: TGTGCCAGCAGTTCCGGACAGGGTTACTATGGCTACACCTTC.

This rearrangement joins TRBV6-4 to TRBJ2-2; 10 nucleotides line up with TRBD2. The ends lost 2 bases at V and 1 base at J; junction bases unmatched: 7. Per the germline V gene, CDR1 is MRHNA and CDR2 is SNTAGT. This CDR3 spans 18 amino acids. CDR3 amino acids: CASSDGVAGGWNTGELFF. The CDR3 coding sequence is TGTGCCAGCAGTGACGGAGTAGCGGGGGGCTGGAACACCGGGGAGCTGTTTTTT.

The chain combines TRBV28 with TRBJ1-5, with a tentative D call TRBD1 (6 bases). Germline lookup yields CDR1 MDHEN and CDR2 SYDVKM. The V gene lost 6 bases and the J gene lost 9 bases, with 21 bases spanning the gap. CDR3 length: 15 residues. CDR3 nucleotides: TGTGCCAGCAGGTCCCAGGGGTACCCCTTAAGGCCCCAGCATTTT. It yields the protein CASRSQGYPLRPQHF.

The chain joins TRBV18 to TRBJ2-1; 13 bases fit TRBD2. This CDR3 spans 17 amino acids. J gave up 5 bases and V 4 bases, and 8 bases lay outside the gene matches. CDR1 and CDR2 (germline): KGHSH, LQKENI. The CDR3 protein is CASSLKAGLAGDNEQFF. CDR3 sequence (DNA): TGTGCCAGCTCACTGAAGGCCGGACTAGCGGGGGACAATGAGCAGTTCTTC.